The TCR beta chain under discussion was sequenced for a study of siplizumab effects on memory and regulatory T cells. With regard to this clone: Its matching antigen is unknown.

Clones were sequenced by immunoSEQ multiplex PCR, and TCRdb holds only the in-frame ones, with some missing. Here the sample spans around 100,000 clones, roughly 93% being singletons. Study-wide results and caveats: A small minority of alloreactive clones were mapped to unstimulated subsets. With siplizumab, mappable alloreactive CD4+ clones averaged about 70% Treg-derived, versus 25% to 30% in controls. Only a minority of proliferating CD4+ or CD8+ clones had an assignable naive or memory phenotype, with roughly 80-95% lacking one.

Germline CDR1 is MNHNY and CDR2 is SVGAGI (reference sequence). Deletions cut 6 bases from V and 0 bases from J, with 17 bases between. CDR3 length equals 16 residues. The TCR comes from a human donor in good health. The sequenced material came from non-Treg CD4+ T cells sorted from blood. The chain is built from TRBV6-6 and TRBJ1-1; weak D call: TRBD1 (6 bases). For the CDR3, the DNA is TGTGCCAGCAGACAGGGAAGGGAATTCATGAACACTGAAGCTTTCTTT. It translates to CASRQGREFMNTEAFF.